The 5 T cell receptor beta chains listed next were all sequenced from one sample in a study of Ad26.COV2.S vaccination and SARS-CoV-2 variants. The treatment is: around 19 received Ad26.COV2.S at low or high dose, single or two shots; roughly 5 received placebo; per-sample allocation not given. The investigators took samples on day 63 after the first vaccine or placebo injection. TCRdb's copy holds only in-frame clones and misses some; the assay was immunoSEQ multiplex PCR. Here the sample spans around 500,000 clones, about nine tenths being singletons. The sequencing here drew on peripheral blood, taken in a trial of Ad26.COV2.S vaccine versus placebo. The receptors stem from a person between 18 and 59 years old who received the Ad26.COV2.S COVID-19 vaccine or a placebo.

V and J are TRBV11-2 and TRBJ1-1; D gene unclear. Trimming cost V 0 bases and J 7 bases, with 12 bases left between them. CDR3 length: 14 residues. Germline lookup yields CDR1 SGHAT and CDR2 FQNNGV. CDR3 DNA sequence: TGTGCCAGCAGCTTAGATCGGAGGTGGGTTGAAGCTTTCTTT. Its protein product is CASSLDRRWVEAFF.

The genes are TRBV19 and TRBJ1-5; possibly TRBD1 for D (5 bases). Germline lookup yields CDR1 LNHDA and CDR2 SQIVND (reference sequence). V lost 1 base to trimming and J lost 3 bases, with 10 bases between them. This CDR3 is 15 amino acids long. The DNA of the CDR3 is TGTGCCAGTAGTATAGGGGCAGGGAACAATCAGCCCCAGCATTTT. Encoded protein: CASSIGAGNNQPQHF.

The J gene is TRBJ2-7, the V gene TRBV7-9; a possible D gene is TRBD2 (5 bases). In germline, CDR1 is SEHNR, CDR2 FQNEAQ (reference sequence). Trimming left V 5 bases short and J 2 bases short, with 13 bases between. There are 14 residues in the CDR3. The CDR3 here is CASSQQTIPYEQYF. DNA of the CDR3: TGTGCCAGCAGCCAGCAGACTATCCCCTACGAGCAGTACTTC.

J is TRBJ1-5 and V is TRBV7-2; no reliable D call. The CDR3 has 13 residues. Trimming cost V 4 bases and J 7 bases, with 11 bases left between them. Germline CDR1 is SGHTA and CDR2 is FQGNSA. This CDR3 reads CASSWRARQPQHF. In DNA, the CDR3 is TGTGCCAGCAGCTGGAGGGCCCGGCAGCCCCAGCATTTT.

The rearrangement uses TRBV18 and TRBJ1-5; TRBD1 agrees at 9 bases. CDR1 and CDR2 (germline): KGHSH, LQKENI. This CDR3 has 15 residues. Trimming took 2 bases from V and 6 from J; bases not matched to a gene: 5. As DNA, the CDR3 is TGTGCCAGCTCACCAGCAACAGGGGGCCCTCAGCCCCAGCATTTT. Translating it yields CASSPATGGPQPQHF.